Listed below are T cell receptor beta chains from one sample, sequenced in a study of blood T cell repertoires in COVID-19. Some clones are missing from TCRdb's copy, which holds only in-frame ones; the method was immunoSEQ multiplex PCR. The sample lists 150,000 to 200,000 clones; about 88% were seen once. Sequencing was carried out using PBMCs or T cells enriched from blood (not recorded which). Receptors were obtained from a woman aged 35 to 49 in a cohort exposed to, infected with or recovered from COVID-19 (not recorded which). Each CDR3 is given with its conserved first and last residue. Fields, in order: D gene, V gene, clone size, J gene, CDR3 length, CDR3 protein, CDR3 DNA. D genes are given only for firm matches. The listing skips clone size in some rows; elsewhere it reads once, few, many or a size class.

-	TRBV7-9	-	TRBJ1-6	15	CASSLQGGLGSPLHF	TGTGCCAGCAGCCTACAGGGCGGATTGGGTTCACCCCTCCACTTT
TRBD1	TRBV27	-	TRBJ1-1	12	CASSLFTGDVFF	TGTGCCAGCAGTTTATTCACAGGGGATGTATTCTTT
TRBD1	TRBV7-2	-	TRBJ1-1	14	CASSLVTGEAEAFF	TGTGCCAGCAGCTTAGTCACAGGGGAGGCTGAAGCTTTCTTT
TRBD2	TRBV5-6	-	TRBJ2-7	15	CASSPARTRPYEQYF	TGTGCCAGCAGCCCAGCGAGGACTAGACCTTACGAGCAGTACTTC
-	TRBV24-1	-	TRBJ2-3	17	CATSDFPGSGAGDTQYF	TGTGCCACCAGTGATTTTCCTGGGTCAGGGGCGGGAGATACGCAGTATTTT
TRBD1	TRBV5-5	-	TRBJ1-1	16	CASSPRTGVWNTEAFF	TGTGCCAGCAGCCCACGGACAGGGGTGTGGAACACTGAAGCTTTCTTT
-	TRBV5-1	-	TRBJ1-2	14	CASSSPGSNYGYTF	TGCGCCAGCAGCTCCCCGGGGTCAAACTATGGCTACACCTTC
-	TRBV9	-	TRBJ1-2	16	CASSVGGGGRNYGYTF	TGTGCCAGCAGCGTGGGTGGCGGGGGCCGTAACTATGGCTACACCTTC
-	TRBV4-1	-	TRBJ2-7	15	CASSPRQAGFYEQYF	TGCGCCAGCAGCCCCCGCCAGGCAGGATTCTACGAGCAGTACTTC
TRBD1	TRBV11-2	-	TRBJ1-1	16	CASSWTGGEVVTEAFF	TGTGCCAGCAGCTGGACAGGGGGCGAGGTAGTCACTGAAGCTTTCTTT
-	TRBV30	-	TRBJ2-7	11	CAWEDSYEQYF	TGTGCCTGGGAAGACAGCTACGAGCAGTACTTC
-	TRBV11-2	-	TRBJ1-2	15	CASSLEAGTNYGYTF	TGTGCCAGCAGCTTAGAGGCAGGGACTAACTATGGCTACACCTTC
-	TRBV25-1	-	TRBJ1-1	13	CASSENRVSEAFF	TGTGCCAGCAGTGAAAACAGGGTTTCTGAAGCTTTCTTT
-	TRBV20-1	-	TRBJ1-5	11	CSASWGAVQHF	TGCAGTGCTAGCTGGGGCGCAGTCCAGCATTTT
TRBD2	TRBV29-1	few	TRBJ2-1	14	CSVEQIAGGIEQFF	TGCAGCGTTGAACAGATAGCGGGAGGGATTGAGCAGTTCTTC
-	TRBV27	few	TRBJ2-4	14	CASSPTGSKNIQYF	TGTGCCAGCAGTCCCACAGGGTCCAAAAACATTCAGTACTTC
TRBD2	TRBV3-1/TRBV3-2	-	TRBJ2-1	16	CASSQDLAGSYNEQFF	TGTGCCAGCAGCCAAGACCTAGCGGGCTCCTACAATGAGCAGTTCTTC
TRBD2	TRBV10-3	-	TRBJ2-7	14	CALWRGAPSHEQYF	TGTGCCCTCTGGCGGGGGGCTCCCTCCCACGAGCAGTACTTC
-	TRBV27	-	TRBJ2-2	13	CASSLRSGGELFF	TGTGCCAGCAGTTTGAGGAGCGGGGGGGAGCTGTTTTTT
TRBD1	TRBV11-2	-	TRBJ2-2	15	CASSTDRGWTGELFF	TGTGCCAGCAGCACCGACAGGGGGTGGACCGGGGAGCTGTTTTTT
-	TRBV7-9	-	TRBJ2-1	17	CASSYQETRRSYNEQFF	TGTGCCAGCAGTTACCAAGAGACTAGGCGTAGCTACAATGAGCAGTTCTTC
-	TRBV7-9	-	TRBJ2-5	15	CASSLPRGAGETQYF	TGTGCCAGCAGCTTACCCAGGGGCGCCGGAGAGACCCAGTACTTC
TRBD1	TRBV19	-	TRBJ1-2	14	CASSTPRTGNGYTF	TGTGCCAGTAGTACCCCTAGGACAGGGAATGGCTACACCTTC
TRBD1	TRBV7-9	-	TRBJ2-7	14	CASSLAGQGYEQYF	TGTGCCAGCAGCTTGGCAGGACAGGGTTACGAGCAGTACTTC
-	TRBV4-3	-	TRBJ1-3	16	CASSQDPQGLGNTIYF	TGCGCCAGCAGCCAAGACCCCCAGGGGCTCGGAAACACCATATATTTT
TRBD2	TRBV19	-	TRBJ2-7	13	CASSILGLGEQYF	TGTGCCAGTAGTATTTTGGGACTAGGCGAGCAGTACTTC
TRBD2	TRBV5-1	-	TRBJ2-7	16	CASSLGLAGGAYEQYF	TGCGCCAGCAGCTTGGGACTAGCGGGAGGCGCCTACGAGCAGTACTTC
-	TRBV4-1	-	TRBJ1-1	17	CASSQDTKLYWNTEAFF	TGCGCCAGCAGCCAAGATACGAAGCTATACTGGAACACTGAAGCTTTCTTT
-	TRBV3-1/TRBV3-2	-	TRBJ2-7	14	CASSQRAGEDEQYF	TGTGCCAGCAGCCAACGAGCAGGGGAAGACGAGCAGTACTTC
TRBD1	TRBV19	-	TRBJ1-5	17	CASRATVGQGYNQPQHF	TGTGCCAGTAGGGCAACCGTGGGACAGGGGTACAATCAGCCCCAGCATTTT
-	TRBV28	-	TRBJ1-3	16	CASSLPGYHSGNTIYF	TGTGCCAGCAGTTTACCAGGGTACCACTCTGGAAACACCATATATTTT
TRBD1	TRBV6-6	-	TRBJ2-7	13	CATLRQGSYEQYF	TGTGCCACCCTAAGACAGGGGAGCTACGAGCAGTACTTC
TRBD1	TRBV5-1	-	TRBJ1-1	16	CASSWGQGFSNTEAFF	TGCGCCAGCAGCTGGGGACAGGGGTTCTCGAACACTGAAGCTTTCTTT
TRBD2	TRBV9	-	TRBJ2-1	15	CASSVVVSGRDEQFF	TGTGCCAGCAGCGTAGTAGTTAGCGGGAGAGATGAGCAGTTCTTC
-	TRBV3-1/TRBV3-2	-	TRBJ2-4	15	CASSQELKAKNIQYF	TGTGCCAGCAGCCAAGAACTGAAGGCCAAAAACATTCAGTACTTC
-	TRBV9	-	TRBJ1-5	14	CASSEGIWGQPQHF	TGTGCCAGCAGCGAGGGGATCTGGGGTCAGCCCCAGCATTTT
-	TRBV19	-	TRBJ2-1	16	CASSPTRGPIGNEQFF	TGTGCCAGTAGTCCCACACGAGGGCCAATTGGCAATGAGCAGTTCTTC
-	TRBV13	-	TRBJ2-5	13	CASSFRGQETQYF	TGTGCCAGCAGCTTCCGGGGGCAAGAGACCCAGTACTTC
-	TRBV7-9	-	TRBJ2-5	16	CASSLATGDLIWTQYF	TGTGCCAGCAGCTTAGCCACCGGGGATCTTATTTGGACCCAGTACTTC
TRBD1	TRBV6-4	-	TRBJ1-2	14	CATSQGQGHDGYTF	TGTGCCACCAGCCAAGGACAGGGTCACGATGGCTACACCTTC
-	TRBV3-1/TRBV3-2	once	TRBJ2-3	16	CASSRHRGGGTDTQYF	TGTGCCAGCAGCCGACACAGGGGTGGGGGGACAGATACGCAGTATTTT
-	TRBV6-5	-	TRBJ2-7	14	CASSYSKTGYEQYF	TGTGCCAGCAGTTACTCAAAAACAGGGTACGAGCAGTACTTC
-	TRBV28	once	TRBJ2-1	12	CASSQDWNEQFF	TGTGCCAGCAGTCAAGACTGGAATGAGCAGTTCTTC
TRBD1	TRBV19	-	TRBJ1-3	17	CASTLDRGRSSGNTIYF	TGTGCCAGTACCCTGGACAGGGGAAGGTCTTCTGGAAACACCATATATTTT
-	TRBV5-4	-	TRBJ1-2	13	CASSLAGGGGYTF	TGTGCCAGCAGCTTGGCTGGGGGGGGTGGCTACACCTTC